The 28 T cell receptor beta chains reported below all come from one sample, sequenced in a study of technical replicates of blood from a few donors. The method was immunoSEQ multiplex PCR; TCRdb's version includes in-frame clones alone and lacks a portion of them. The data hold under 100,000 clones, with around 95% observed a single time. The sample was T cells isolated from PBMCs. The receptors come from a human donor in good health.

The rearrangement joins TRBV5-1 to TRBJ2-5; D remains ambiguous. The germline V and J ends were trimmed by 0 bases and 4 bases, with 10 bases remaining between them. Germline V gene sequence: CDR1 SGHRS, CDR2 YFSETQ. CDR3 length: 14 amino acids. The CDR3 DNA reads as TGCGCCAGCAGCTTGGGAGGTGCTATAGAGACCCAGTACTTC. This encodes CASSLGGAIETQYF.

The chain's CDR3 is CASSQDEATRTQYF. CDR3 nucleotide sequence: TGCGCCAGCAGCCAAGATGAGGCCACCCGTACGCAGTATTTT. The gene calls are TRBV4-1 and TRBJ2-3; D is unresolved. The CDR3 spans 14 residues. Germline CDR1 MGHRA, CDR2 YSYEKL. V lost 0 bases, J lost 8 bases, and 12 bases lay in between.

The chain joins TRBV7-6 to TRBJ2-1; no definite D call. Germline V gene data show CDR1 as SGHVS and CDR2 as FNYEAQ. CDR3 length: 16 amino acids. Trimming shortened V by 4 bases and J by 7 bases, and 20 bases separated the two germline ends. CDR3 nucleotide sequence: TGTGCCAGCAGCTCGGCAATCCGAGACTTAAATAATGAGCAGTTCTTC. Its translation is CASSSAIRDLNNEQFF.

V usage is TRBV30 and J usage is TRBJ1-4, with D tentatively TRBD1 (6 bases). V gave up 4 bases and J gave up 6 bases, with 21 bases separating them. Germline V gene lookup returns CDR1 GTSNPN and CDR2 SVGIG (reference sequence). The CDR3 is 16 amino acids. The CDR3: CAWKFWGGRGDEKLFF. The CDR3, as DNA: TGTGCCTGGAAATTCTGGGGGGGCCGGGGTGATGAAAAACTGTTTTTT.

The V gene is TRBV14, the J gene TRBJ2-3; 10 positions agree with TRBD2. The CDR3 is 16 residues long. J was trimmed by 1 base and V by 5 bases; bases with no gene match: 6. Germline lookup yields CDR1 SGHDN and CDR2 FVKESK. The CDR3: CASSYFGTSGTDTQYF. The CDR3 DNA reads as TGTGCCAGCAGCTATTTCGGGACTAGCGGCACAGATACGCAGTATTTT.

J is TRBJ1-5 and V is TRBV6-6; D is unclear. V was shortened by 5 bases and J by 6 bases, with 17 bases between the two germline ends. The CDR3 is 15 residues long. Germline assignment: CDR1 MNHNY and CDR2 SVGAGI (reference sequence). CDR3 coding DNA: TGTGCCAGCAGTAGGCCCGATGAACAGTCTCAGCCCCAGCATTTT. Its protein is CASSRPDEQSQPQHF.

The rearrangement links TRBV6-6 to TRBJ2-3; D might be TRBD2 (6 bases). The CDR3 runs 13 residues. V lost 7 bases to trimming and J lost 2 bases, with 10 bases between them. Germline CDR1 is MNHNY and CDR2 is SVGAGI (reference sequence). The CDR3 protein is CASMRGITDTQYF. DNA of the CDR3: TGTGCCAGCATGCGGGGAATCACAGATACGCAGTATTTT.

The genes are TRBV2 and TRBJ2-1, with a possible D match to TRBD1 (6 bases). V lost 5 bases and J lost 8, with 10 bases in between. The V gene's germline CDR1 is SNHLY and CDR2 FYNNEI. The CDR3 covers 12 residues. CDR3 DNA: TGTGCCAGCAGTCTACAGGGCTATGAGCAGTTCTTC. Translating gives CASSLQGYEQFF.

The chain couples TRBV7-9 to TRBJ2-7; 9 bases line up with TRBD2. This CDR3 contains 14 residues. Trimming took 5 bases from V and 1 from J; bases not matched to a gene: 3. CDR1 and CDR2 from the germline V gene are SEHNR and FQNEAQ (reference sequence). The CDR3 DNA is TGTGCCAGCAGCCAGACTAGCGGTTCCTACGAGCAGTACTTC. Encoded protein: CASSQTSGSYEQYF.

The V call is TRBV7-9, the J call TRBJ1-2, with D hard to call. Trimming shortened V by 4 bases and J by 6 bases, and 9 bases separated the two germline ends. The length of the CDR3 is 12 residues. The germline V gene encodes CDR1 SEHNR and CDR2 FQNEAQ (reference sequence). The DNA for the CDR3 is TGTGCCAGCAGCTCAGTCCTGGATGGCTACACCTTC. It is translated as CASSSVLDGYTF.

The chain uses TRBV19 and TRBJ2-1, with TRBD2 matching 8 bases. The trim removed 4 bases at V and 0 bases at J, leaving 2 bases unmatched. The CDR3 consists of 15 residues. Germline values: CDR1 LNHDA, CDR2 SQIVND (reference sequence). The CDR3, as DNA: TGTGCCAGTAGTACACTAGCGGCCTCCTACAATGAGCAGTTCTTC. This codes for CASSTLAASYNEQFF.

This clone appeared a few times. This sequence joins TRBV28 and TRBJ1-1; no clear D gene. Germline V gives CDR1 MDHEN, CDR2 SYDVKM. V was cut by 6 bases and J by 5 bases, with 7 bases left in between. This CDR3 region has 11 residues. The CDR3 loop is CASREVTEAFF. In nucleotides, the CDR3 is TGTGCCAGCAGGGAGGTAACTGAAGCTTTCTTT.

This sequence joins TRBV27 and TRBJ2-3; 7 bases fit TRBD2. Germline CDR1 and CDR2: MNHEY and SMNVEV (reference sequence). The CDR3 sequence is 12 residues long. The V gene end was trimmed by 5 bases and the J gene end by 6 bases; junction bases not matched to a gene: 2. The CDR3 loop reads CASSLGGDTQYF. The DNA of the CDR3 is TGTGCCAGCAGTCTCGGGGGGGATACGCAGTATTTT.

The chain employs TRBV5-1 and TRBJ2-1; 10 bases match TRBD1. CDR1 SGHRS and CDR2 YFSETQ come from the germline V gene. V dropped 0 bases and J dropped 6; count of bases not matched to a gene: 3. CDR3 length: 15 residues. In DNA form, the CDR3 reads TGCGCCAGCAGCTTGGCAGGGACAGGGGCCAATGAGCAGTTCTTC. Translation gives CASSLAGTGANEQFF. Looking up the rest from reference TRBV5-1 and TRBJ2-1 gives the full variable domain: KAGVTQTPRYLIKTRGQQVTLSCSPISGHRSVSWYQQTPGQGLQFLFEYFSETQRNKGNFPGRFSGRQFSNSRSEMNVSTLELGDSALYLCASSLAGTGANEQFFGPGTRLTVL.

The chain has TRBV30 and TRBJ1-1; unclear D gene. There are 9 residues in the CDR3. Trimming took 5 bases from V and 11 from J, leaving 9 bases between them. Germline values: CDR1 GTSNPN, CDR2 SVGIG (reference sequence). Here the CDR3 DNA reads TGTGCCTGGGGGCGGAGGGCTTTCTTT. Its translation is CAWGRRAFF. The variable domain in full, completed from reference TRBV30 and TRBJ1-1, reads SQTIHQWPATLVQPVGSPLSLECTVEGTSNPNLYWYRQAAGRGLQLLFYSVGIGQISSEVPQNLSASRPQDRQFILSSKKLLLSDSGFYLCAWGRRAFFGQGTRLTVV.

This sequence joins TRBV13 and TRBJ2-1; 9 nucleotides agree with TRBD2. The CDR3 runs 15 residues. V was clipped by 5 bases and J by 1 base; unmatched bases: 3. Germline CDR1 is PRHDT and CDR2 is FYEKMQ (reference sequence). The CDR3 DNA sequence: TGTGCCAGCAGCCATAGCGGGGGATCCTACAATGAGCAGTTCTTC. It specifies CASSHSGGSYNEQFF.

The rearrangement joins TRBV7-6 to TRBJ1-5, with TRBD1 matching 7 bases. Trimming cost V 5 bases and J 3 bases; bases outside gene matches: 13. The CDR3 covers 17 residues. Germline-derived CDR1 and CDR2 are SGHVS and FNYEAQ. CDR3 in amino acids: CASSQKIAGTVNQPQHF. The DNA for the CDR3 is TGTGCCAGCAGCCAAAAAATAGCCGGGACAGTCAATCAGCCCCAGCATTTT.

The chain carries TRBV19 and TRBJ1-1, with 7 bases fitting TRBD1. The CDR3 is made up of 13 amino acids. J was trimmed by 10 bases and V by 0 bases; bases with no gene match: 5. Germline CDR1 and CDR2: LNHDA and SQIVND (reference sequence). The CDR3 loop is CASSIDWTGRAFF. DNA of the CDR3: TGTGCCAGTAGTATAGACTGGACAGGACGAGCTTTCTTT.

For the CDR3, the DNA is TGTGCCAGCAGCTTAGGCCGATACGACAGGGAGAACACCGGGGAGCTGTTTTTT. It translates to CASSLGRYDRENTGELFF. This sequence joins TRBV11-3 and TRBJ2-2; 7 bases line up with TRBD1. The CDR3 runs 18 residues. V was clipped by 1 base and J by 1 base; unmatched bases: 9. Germline CDR1 is SGHNT and CDR2 is YENEEA.

This chain connects TRBV5-1 to TRBJ1-1; TRBD1 is a possible D gene (6 bases). The CDR3 extends over 17 amino acids. V was clipped by 1 base and J by 0 bases, with 16 bases between them. Germline V CDR1 and CDR2: SGHRS, YFSETQ. CDR3 bases: TGCGCCAGCAGCTTGAATATCAGGGGACACATGAACACTGAAGCTTTCTTT. The encoded protein is CASSLNIRGHMNTEAFF. Filled out from reference TRBV5-1 and TRBJ1-1, the complete variable domain reads KAGVTQTPRYLIKTRGQQVTLSCSPISGHRSVSWYQQTPGQGLQFLFEYFSETQRNKGNFPGRFSGRQFSNSRSEMNVSTLELGDSALYLCASSLNIRGHMNTEAFFGQGTRLTVV.

This chain links TRBV5-6 with TRBJ2-7, with 7 bases lining up with TRBD2. After removal of 5 bases from V and 2 bases from J, the junction contained 4 bases not matched to a gene. CDR1 and CDR2 (germline): SGHDT, YYEEEE. The CDR3 covers 13 residues. The CDR3 sequence: CASRGGSPYEQYF. As DNA, the CDR3 is TGTGCCAGCAGGGGCGGGAGCCCCTACGAGCAGTACTTC.

The chain links TRBV2 to TRBJ1-5, with D perhaps matching TRBD1 (5 bases). This CDR3 comprises 15 residues. Germline CDR1 reads SNHLY; CDR2 reads FYNNEI. The V end was cut by 2 bases, the J end by 5 bases, with 13 bases between. The chain's CDR3 is CASSEFGGSYQPQHF. The DNA of the CDR3 is TGTGCCAGCAGTGAATTCGGGGGGTCCTATCAGCCCCAGCATTTT.

This sequence joins TRBV30 and TRBJ1-5; maybe TRBD1 (5 bases). From germline, CDR1 is GTSNPN and CDR2 SVGIG (reference sequence). V lost 0 bases to trimming and J lost 4 bases, with 7 bases between them. This CDR3 contains 13 residues. CDR3 coding DNA: TGTGCCTGGAGTGTGGAGGGGAATCAGCCCCAGCATTTT. Protein: CAWSVEGNQPQHF.

This chain uses TRBV7-6 with TRBJ1-4, with D maybe TRBD1 (5 bases). CDR1 and CDR2 (germline): SGHVS, FNYEAQ. This CDR3 has 16 amino acids. Trimming stripped 2 bases from V and 8 bases from J, with 18 bases between. This CDR3 is CASSLRWSRGNEKLFF. DNA of the CDR3: TGTGCCAGCAGCTTAAGATGGTCAAGGGGAAACGAAAAACTGTTTTTT.

The chain is built from TRBV6-1 and TRBJ2-7; D is possibly TRBD2 (6 bases). The ends were cut back, 2 bases at V and 2 bases at J, with 16 bases in the middle. Germline lookup yields CDR1 MNHNS and CDR2 SASEGT. The length of the CDR3 is 16 residues. The DNA for the CDR3 is TGTGCCAGCAGTGAATTGCCCCCCCCGGGGGCCTACGAGCAGTACTTC. It yields the protein CASSELPPPGAYEQYF.

The chain carries TRBV2 and TRBJ1-6; D might be TRBD1 (5 bases). V was trimmed by 2 bases and J by 9 bases, leaving 11 bases between them. Germline loops: CDR1 SNHLY, CDR2 FYNNEI. The CDR3 is 14 residues long. The CDR3 bases are TGTGCCAGCAGTGAAAGTATGGGGGGTTCACCCCTCCACTTT. Protein: CASSESMGGSPLHF.

The chain has TRBV7-9 and TRBJ1-4; D might be TRBD1 (6 bases). The V gene lost 1 base and the J gene lost 1 base, with 7 bases spanning the gap. The CDR3 totals 15 residues. Germline CDR1 is SEHNR and CDR2 is FQNEAQ (reference sequence). CDR3: CASSLGGQTNEKLFF. In nucleotides, the CDR3 is TGTGCCAGCAGCTTAGGGGGACAAACTAATGAAAAACTGTTTTTT. The complete variable domain, with remaining parts taken from reference TRBV7-9 and TRBJ1-4, reads DTGVSQNPRHKITKRGQNVTFRCDPISEHNRLYWYRQTLGQGPEFLTYFQNEAQLEKSRLLSDRFSAERPKGSFSTLEIQRTEQGDSAMYLCASSLGGQTNEKLFFGSGTQLSVL.

V gene TRBV27 combines with J gene TRBJ2-7; TRBD2 is a possible D gene (6 bases). CDR1 is MNHEY and CDR2 is SMNVEV in the germline V gene (reference sequence). The CDR3 is 14 amino acids. Between the trimmed V and J ends, which lost 10 bases and 2 bases, there was a span of 18 bases. The CDR3 is CATFGLAQPYEQYF. CDR3 sequence (DNA): TGTGCCACCTTCGGGCTAGCGCAACCCTACGAGCAGTACTTC.